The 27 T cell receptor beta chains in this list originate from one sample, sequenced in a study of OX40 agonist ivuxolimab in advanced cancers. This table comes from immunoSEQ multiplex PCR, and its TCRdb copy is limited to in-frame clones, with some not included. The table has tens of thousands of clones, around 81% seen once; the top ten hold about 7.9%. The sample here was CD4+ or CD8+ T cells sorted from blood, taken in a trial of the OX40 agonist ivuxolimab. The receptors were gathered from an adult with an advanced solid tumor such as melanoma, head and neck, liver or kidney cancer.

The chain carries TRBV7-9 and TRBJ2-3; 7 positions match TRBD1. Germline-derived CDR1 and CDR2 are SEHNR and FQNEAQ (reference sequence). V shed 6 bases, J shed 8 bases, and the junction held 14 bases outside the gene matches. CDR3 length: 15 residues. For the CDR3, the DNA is TGTGCCAGCAGATCTGGTAGGGGACAGAGCCCTACGCAGTATTTT. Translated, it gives CASRSGRGQSPTQYF.

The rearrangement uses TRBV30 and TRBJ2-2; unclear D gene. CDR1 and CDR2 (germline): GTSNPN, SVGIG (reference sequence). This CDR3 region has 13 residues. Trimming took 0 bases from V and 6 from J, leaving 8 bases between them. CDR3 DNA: TGTGCCTGGAGTGTAGTCCGGCCCGGGGAGCTGTTTTTT. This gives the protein CAWSVVRPGELFF.

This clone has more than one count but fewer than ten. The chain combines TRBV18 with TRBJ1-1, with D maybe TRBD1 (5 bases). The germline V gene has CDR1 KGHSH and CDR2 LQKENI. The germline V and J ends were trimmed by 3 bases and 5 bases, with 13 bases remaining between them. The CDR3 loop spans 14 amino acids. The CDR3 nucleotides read TGTGCCAGCTCACCCTCCTTGGAGGGGACTGAAGCTTTCTTT. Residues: CASSPSLEGTEAFF.

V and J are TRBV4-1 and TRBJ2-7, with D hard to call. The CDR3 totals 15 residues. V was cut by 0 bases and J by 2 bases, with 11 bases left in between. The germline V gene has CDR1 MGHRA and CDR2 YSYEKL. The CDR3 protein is CASSQEQSATYEQYF. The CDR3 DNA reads TGCGCCAGCAGCCAAGAACAATCAGCTACCTACGAGCAGTACTTC.

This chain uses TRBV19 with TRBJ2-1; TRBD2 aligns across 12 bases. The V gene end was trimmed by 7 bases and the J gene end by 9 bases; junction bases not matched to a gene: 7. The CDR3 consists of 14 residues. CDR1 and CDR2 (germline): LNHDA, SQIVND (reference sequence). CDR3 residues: CASTPLAGGAEQFF. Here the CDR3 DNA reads TGTGCCAGTACTCCTCTAGCGGGAGGGGCTGAGCAGTTCTTC.

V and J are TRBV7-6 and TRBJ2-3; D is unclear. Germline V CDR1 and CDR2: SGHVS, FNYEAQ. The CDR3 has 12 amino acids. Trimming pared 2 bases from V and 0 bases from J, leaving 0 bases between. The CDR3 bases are TGTGCCAGCAGCTTAAGCACAGATACGCAGTATTTT. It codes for CASSLSTDTQYF.

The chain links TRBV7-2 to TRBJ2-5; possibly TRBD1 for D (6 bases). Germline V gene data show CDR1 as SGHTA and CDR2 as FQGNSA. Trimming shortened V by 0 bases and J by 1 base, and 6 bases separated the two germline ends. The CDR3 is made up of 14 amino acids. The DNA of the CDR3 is TGTGCCAGCAGCTTAGCGGGGGCCCAAGAGACCCAGTACTTC. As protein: CASSLAGAQETQYF.

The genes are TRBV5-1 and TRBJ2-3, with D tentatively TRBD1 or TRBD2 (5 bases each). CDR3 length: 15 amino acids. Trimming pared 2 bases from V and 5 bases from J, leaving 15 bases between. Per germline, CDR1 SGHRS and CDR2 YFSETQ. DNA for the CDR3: TGCGCCAGCAGCTTCTCCGGGGACGTAGGAGATACGCAGTATTTT. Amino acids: CASSFSGDVGDTQYF.

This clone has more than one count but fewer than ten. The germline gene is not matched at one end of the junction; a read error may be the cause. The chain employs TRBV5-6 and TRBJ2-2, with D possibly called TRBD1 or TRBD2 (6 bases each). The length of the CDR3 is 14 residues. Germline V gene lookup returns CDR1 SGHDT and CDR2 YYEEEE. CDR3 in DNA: TGTGCCAGCAATCGGAGGGGGAACCCCGGGGAGCTGTTTTTT. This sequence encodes CASNRRGNPGELFF.

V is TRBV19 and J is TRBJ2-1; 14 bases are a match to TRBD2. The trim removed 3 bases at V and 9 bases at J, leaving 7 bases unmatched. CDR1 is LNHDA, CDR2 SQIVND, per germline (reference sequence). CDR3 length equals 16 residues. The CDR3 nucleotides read TGTGCCAGTAGTATCCCGGGACTAGCGGGGGAACGTGAGCAGTTCTTC. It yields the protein CASSIPGLAGEREQFF. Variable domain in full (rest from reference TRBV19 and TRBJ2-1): DGGITQSPKYLFRKEGQNVTLSCEQNLNHDAMYWYRQDPGQGLRLIYYSQIVNDFQKGDIAEGYSVSREKKESFPLTVTSAQKNPTAFYLCASSIPGLAGEREQFFGPGTRLTVL.

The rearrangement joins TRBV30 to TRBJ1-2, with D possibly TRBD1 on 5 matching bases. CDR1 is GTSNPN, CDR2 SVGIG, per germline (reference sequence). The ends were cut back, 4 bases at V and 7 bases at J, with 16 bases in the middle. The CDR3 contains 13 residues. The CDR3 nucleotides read TGTGCCTGGAACGGTGAGGGGCTTAGTGGCTACACCTTC. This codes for CAWNGEGLSGYTF.

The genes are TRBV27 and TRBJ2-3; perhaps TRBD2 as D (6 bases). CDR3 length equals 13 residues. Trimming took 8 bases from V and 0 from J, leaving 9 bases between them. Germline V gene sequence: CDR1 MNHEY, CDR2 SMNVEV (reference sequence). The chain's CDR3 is CASRLASTDTQYF. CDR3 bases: TGTGCCAGCCGGCTAGCGAGCACAGATACGCAGTATTTT.

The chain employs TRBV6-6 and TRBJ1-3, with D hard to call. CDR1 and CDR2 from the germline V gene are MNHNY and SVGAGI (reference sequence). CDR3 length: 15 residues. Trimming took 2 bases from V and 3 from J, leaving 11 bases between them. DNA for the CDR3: TGTGCCAGCAGTTACGACCTAATGGGTGGAAACACCATATATTTT. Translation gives CASSYDLMGGNTIYF.

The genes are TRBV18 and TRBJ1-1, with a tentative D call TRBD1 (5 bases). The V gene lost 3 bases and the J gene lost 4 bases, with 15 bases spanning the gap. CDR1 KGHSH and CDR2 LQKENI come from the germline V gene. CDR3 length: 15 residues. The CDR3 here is CASSPYQAGGTEAFF. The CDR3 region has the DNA TGTGCCAGCTCACCGTACCAGGCGGGGGGCACTGAAGCTTTCTTT.

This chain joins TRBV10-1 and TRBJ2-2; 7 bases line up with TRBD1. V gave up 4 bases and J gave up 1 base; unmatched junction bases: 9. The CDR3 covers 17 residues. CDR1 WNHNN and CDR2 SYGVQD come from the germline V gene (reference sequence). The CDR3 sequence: CASSASPRTGNTGELFF. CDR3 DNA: TGCGCCAGCAGTGCCTCGCCCCGGACAGGGAACACCGGGGAGCTGTTTTTT.

CDR3 region: CASSVGPGGGYGYTF. The DNA for the CDR3 is TGTGCCAGCAGCGTAGGTCCAGGGGGCGGCTATGGCTACACCTTC. The rearrangement links TRBV9 to TRBJ1-2; TRBD1 aligns across 8 bases. With 0 bases clipped from V and 4 bases from J, the junction kept 5 bases outside the gene matches. Germline loops: CDR1 SGDLS, CDR2 YYNGEE. The CDR3 has 15 residues.

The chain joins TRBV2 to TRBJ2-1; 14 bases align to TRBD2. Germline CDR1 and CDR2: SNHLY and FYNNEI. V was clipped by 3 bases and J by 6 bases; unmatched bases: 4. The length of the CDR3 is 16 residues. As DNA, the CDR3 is TGTGCCAGCAGTGACCCCGGACTAGCGGGGGGCAATGAGCAGTTCTTC. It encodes CASSDPGLAGGNEQFF.

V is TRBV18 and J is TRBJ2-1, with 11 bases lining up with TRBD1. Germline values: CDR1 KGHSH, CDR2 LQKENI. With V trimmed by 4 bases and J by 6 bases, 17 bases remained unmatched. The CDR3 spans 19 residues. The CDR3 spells CASSLPDRGLPGGPNEQFF. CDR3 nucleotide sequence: TGTGCCAGCTCACTTCCGGACAGGGGGCTCCCAGGCGGGCCCAATGAGCAGTTCTTC.

Here the CDR3 DNA reads TGTGCCAGCAGCCGGGGGAGCTCTGGAAACACCATATATTTT. It yields the protein CASSRGSSGNTIYF. V and J are TRBV7-9 and TRBJ1-3; maybe TRBD1 (5 bases). V lost 5 bases, J lost 0 bases, and 8 bases lay in between. CDR1 and CDR2 from the germline V gene are SEHNR and FQNEAQ (reference sequence). The CDR3 is 14 amino acids.

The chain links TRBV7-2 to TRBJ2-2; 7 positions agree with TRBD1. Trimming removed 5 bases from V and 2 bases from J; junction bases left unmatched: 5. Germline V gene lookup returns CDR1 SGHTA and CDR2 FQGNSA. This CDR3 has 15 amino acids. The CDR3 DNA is TGTGCCAGCAGCCGACAGGGTCGCAACACCGGGGAGCTGTTTTTT. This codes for CASSRQGRNTGELFF.

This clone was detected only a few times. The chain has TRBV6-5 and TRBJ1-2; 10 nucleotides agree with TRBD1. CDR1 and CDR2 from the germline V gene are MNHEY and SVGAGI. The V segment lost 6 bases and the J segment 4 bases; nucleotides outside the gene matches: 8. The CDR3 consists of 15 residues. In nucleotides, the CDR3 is TGTGCCAGCAGGAAGACAGGGGGCAAGAGCTATGGCTACACCTTC. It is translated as CASRKTGGKSYGYTF.

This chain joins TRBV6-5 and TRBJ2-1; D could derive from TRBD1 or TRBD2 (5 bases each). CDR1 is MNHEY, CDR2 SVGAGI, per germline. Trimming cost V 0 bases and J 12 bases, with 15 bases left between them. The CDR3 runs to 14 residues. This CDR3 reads CASSYSFSGLGQFF. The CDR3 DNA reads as TGTGCCAGCAGTTACTCGTTTTCGGGGCTGGGGCAGTTCTTC.

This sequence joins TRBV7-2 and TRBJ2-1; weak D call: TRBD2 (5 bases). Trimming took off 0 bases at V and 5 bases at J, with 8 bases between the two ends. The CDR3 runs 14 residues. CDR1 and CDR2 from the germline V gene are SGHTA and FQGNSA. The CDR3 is CASSLALGHNEQFF. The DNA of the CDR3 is TGTGCCAGCAGCTTAGCACTAGGCCACAATGAGCAGTTCTTC.

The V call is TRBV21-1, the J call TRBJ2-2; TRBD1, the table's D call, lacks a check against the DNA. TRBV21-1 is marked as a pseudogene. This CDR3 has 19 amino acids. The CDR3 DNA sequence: TGTGCCAGCAGCAAAGTATCGCCAACGACAGGGGCGAACACCGGGGAGCTGTTTTTT. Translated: CASSKVSPTTGANTGELFF.

The CDR3 sequence: CASSPMLGQEIIMNTEAFF. CDR3 bases: TGTGCCAGCTCACCTATGCTGGGACAAGAAATAATTATGAACACTGAAGCTTTCTTT. The V call is TRBV18, the J call TRBJ1-1; TRBD1 is a possible D gene (6 bases). V gave up 3 bases and J gave up 0 bases, with 23 bases separating them. The germline V gene has CDR1 KGHSH and CDR2 LQKENI. This CDR3 contains 19 residues.

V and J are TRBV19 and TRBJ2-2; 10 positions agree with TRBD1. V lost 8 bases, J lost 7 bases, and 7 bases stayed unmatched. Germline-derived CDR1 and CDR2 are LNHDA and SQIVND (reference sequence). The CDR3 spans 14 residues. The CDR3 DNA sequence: TGTGCCAGTTCTGACAGGGGGCGAAGCGGGGAGCTGTTTTTT. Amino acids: CASSDRGRSGELFF. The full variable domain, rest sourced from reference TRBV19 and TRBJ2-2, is DGGITQSPKYLFRKEGQNVTLSCEQNLNHDAMYWYRQDPGQGLRLIYYSQIVNDFQKGDIAEGYSVSREKKESFPLTVTSAQKNPTAFYLCASSDRGRSGELFFGEGSRLTVL.

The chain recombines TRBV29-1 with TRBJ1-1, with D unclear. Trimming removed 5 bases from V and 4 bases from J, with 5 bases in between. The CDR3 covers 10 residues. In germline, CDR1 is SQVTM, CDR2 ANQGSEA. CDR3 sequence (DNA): TGCAGCGTTCGCGTCACTGAAGCTTTCTTT. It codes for CSVRVTEAFF.